The 2 T cell receptor beta chains below were found in one sample sequenced in a study of tumor-infiltrating lymphocytes in primary liver carcinoma. The 20-30 mg bulk tissue piece was not sorted before simultaneous RNA and DNA extraction. TCR beta cDNA was made from 500 ng total RNA with a constant-region primer. Nested multiplex PCR, run for three rounds with slightly modified ARM-PCR, yielded TCR beta libraries. Two initial PCR rounds of roughly 10 cycles each paired TRBV1-TRBV30 forward primers with a C-beta reverse primer. TCRdb fed the multiplex PCR reads into MiXCR, producing one record per CDR3 protein. This sample has tens of thousands of distinct CDR3 sequences, with approximately 70% found just once. Sequencing was carried out using liver tumor tissue from sampling region 2. Stated subset: tumor region T2, inferior pole. Receptors originate from a man aged 35 to 55 with primary liver carcinoma and hepatitis B virus infection.

Of note for this clonotype: Its ends do not fully match the called genes, so a read error is possible. The chain has TRBV4-2 and TRBJ2-3; 7 positions match TRBD1. The CDR3 length is 14 residues. Germline V gives CDR1 LGHNA, CDR2 YNFKEQ. The CDR3 DNA sequence: TGTGTCAGCAGTCAGGGTCAGGGGGCAGATACGCAGTATTTT. Protein product: CVSSQGQGADTQYF.

The table lists this clonotype with many counts. V is TRBV20-1 and J is TRBJ2-4, with 9 positions matching TRBD2. Germline-derived CDR1 and CDR2 are DFQATT and SNEGSKA (reference sequence). This CDR3 comprises 12 residues. Trimming removed 6 bases from V and 8 bases from J; junction bases left unmatched: 5. The CDR3: CSAPGLADIQYF. The CDR3 bases are TGCAGTGCCCCGGGACTAGCAGACATTCAGTACTTC.